The 18 T cell receptor beta chains given below trace back to one sample, sequenced in a study of CXCR3-negative and CXCR3-positive naive CD8 T cells. Overall study results and limits: Compared with CXCR3-negative naive cells, CXCR3-positive naive cells showed more hydrophobic TRB CDR3s.

Antigen specificity for these receptors is unknown. TRB cDNA was prepared as libraries by UMI-labeled 5' RACE. TCRdb re-called the 5' RACE reads, yielding one record per CDR3 amino acid sequence without DNA. The clone table shows around 61,000 distinct CDR3 sequences, with the ten largest holding 0.55% to 0.85%. Source material: naive CXCR3+ CD8+ T cells from blood. This sample's subset: CD45RO-CCR7+CD27+CD95- naive CD8+ T cells expressing CXCR3 (TNR3+). These receptors were obtained from a human donor in good health. Some clones in this sample may be carry-over from other donors' samples.

The rearrangement links TRBV4-1 to TRBJ2-7. The CDR3 is made up of 16 amino acids. Germline loops: CDR1 MGHRA, CDR2 YSYEKL. CDR3: CASSPSSGGSSYEQYF.

V and J are TRBV28 and TRBJ1-1; TCRdb selects TRBD1, and the lack of DNA leaves this call unchecked. This CDR3 contains 15 residues. Germline loops: CDR1 MDHEN, CDR2 SYDVKM. The CDR3 sequence is CASSFSQTGNTEAFF.

The V and J genes are TRBV14 and TRBJ2-3. CDR1 and CDR2 from the germline V gene are SGHDN and FVKESK. The CDR3 consists of 13 residues. CDR3 amino acids: CASSQIKSDTQYF.

The J gene is TRBJ2-7, the V gene TRBV6-1. This CDR3 comprises 12 residues. The germline CDR1 and CDR2 sequences are MNHNS and SASEGT. The CDR3 here is CASSEYVHEQYF.

The chain links TRBV7-3 to TRBJ2-3; lacking DNA, the TRBD2 call made by TCRdb goes unchecked. Per the germline V gene, CDR1 is SGHTA and CDR2 is FQGTGA. This CDR3 region has 12 residues. CDR3 sequence reads: CASSDYVDTQYF.

This rearrangement joins TRBV29-1 to TRBJ2-7. CDR3 length equals 13 residues. Germline CDR1 reads SQVTM; CDR2 reads ANQGSEA. The CDR3 region is CSVEETESYEQYF.

The chain recombines TRBV4-3 with TRBJ2-1; checking the TCRdb D call of TRBD1 is not possible without DNA. Germline lookup yields CDR1 LGHNA and CDR2 YSLEER. The CDR3 extends over 15 amino acids. The CDR3 protein is CASSAGQTDYNEQFF.

This chain uses TRBV7-9 with TRBJ2-3; the TCRdb call, TRBD2, lacks DNA for checking. Germline CDR1 is SEHNR and CDR2 is FQNEAQ (reference sequence). The CDR3 covers 16 residues. This CDR3 is CASPLFLAGDSDTQYF.

The V gene is TRBV4-2, the J gene TRBJ2-7; the D call from TCRdb, TRBD1, cannot be confirmed without DNA. Germline V CDR1 and CDR2: LGHNA, YNFKEQ. This CDR3 has 16 amino acids. This chain's CDR3 is CASSQDPGGGLYEQYF.

The rearrangement uses TRBV20-1 and TRBJ1-5. There are 13 residues in the CDR3. CDR1 is DFQATT, CDR2 SNEGSKA, per germline (reference sequence). The CDR3 is CSATDREAQPQHF.

The chain combines TRBV5-1 with TRBJ2-7; as DNA is missing, the TRBD1 call by TCRdb cannot be tested. Germline CDR1 is SGHRS and CDR2 is YFSETQ. This CDR3 is built from 15 residues. This CDR3 reads CASSLTGALTYEQYF.

V and J are TRBV5-1 and TRBJ2-1. The germline CDR1 and CDR2 sequences are SGHRS and YFSETQ. The CDR3 is made up of 15 amino acids. The CDR3 sequence is CASSLTGGSYNEQFF.

The V gene is TRBV4-1, the J gene TRBJ2-1; TCRdb reports TRBD1, a call that lacks DNA to check it against. CDR3 length equals 20 residues. The germline V gene encodes CDR1 MGHRA and CDR2 YSYEKL. CDR3 sequence: CASSQDSPVGGRYSYNEQFF.

The V gene is TRBV29-1, the J gene TRBJ2-7; the D gene TCRdb calls, TRBD2, cannot be checked with no DNA. CDR1 SQVTM and CDR2 ANQGSEA come from the germline V gene. CDR3 length equals 13 residues. CDR3 in amino acids: CSVEWEGHYEQYF.

This chain's CDR3 is CASSPVPSSVNEQFF. The V gene is TRBV19, the J gene TRBJ2-1; TCRdb's D call of TRBD2 is untestable without DNA. CDR3 length: 15 amino acids. The germline V gene encodes CDR1 LNHDA and CDR2 SQIVND (reference sequence).

The J gene is TRBJ1-1, the V gene TRBV5-1. The CDR3 loop spans 15 amino acids. Germline-derived CDR1 and CDR2 are SGHRS and YFSETQ. CDR3 amino acids: CASSLDSTMNTEAFF.

The V gene is TRBV14, the J gene TRBJ2-7; TCRdb reports TRBD1, a call that lacks DNA to check it against. The CDR3 totals 13 residues. The V gene's germline CDR1 is SGHDN and CDR2 FVKESK. The CDR3 sequence is CASSAGFRYEQYF.

The V call is TRBV7-6, the J call TRBJ1-2. The germline V gene has CDR1 SGHVS and CDR2 FNYEAQ. This CDR3 has 15 amino acids. CDR3 amino acids: CASSLLSGLNYGYTF.